This T cell receptor beta chain was captured in a study of cytomegalovirus exposure and HLA in healthy donors. On this clone: Its matching antigen is unknown.

General study findings and limits: A later analysis reportedly found that, within productive TCRs, an Asian-associated ancestry cluster had fewer N-insertions than the mean observed across the roughly 700 donors.

PCR amplification relied on 60 Vbeta primers (plus 13 Jbeta primers). Repertoires were generated with immunoSEQ multiplex PCR, while TCRdb's copy carries only in-frame clones and drops some. This table has roughly 140,000 clones, around 72% appearing once. CDR1 is LGHNA and CDR2 is YSLEER in the germline V gene. There are 16 residues in the CDR3. The gene calls are TRBV4-3 and TRBJ2-5, with D possibly matching TRBD1 (6 bases). The tail of the sequence fits TRBJ2-7 better, so the J call may be wrong. The sample taken for sequencing was PBMCs. The clonotype was recovered from a man in his forties or fifties in good health and CMV-seronegative. The CDR3 is CASSQDWTVPSYEQYF. CDR3 in DNA: TGCGCCAGCAGCCAAGATTGGACAGTCCCCTCCTACGAGCAGTACTTC.